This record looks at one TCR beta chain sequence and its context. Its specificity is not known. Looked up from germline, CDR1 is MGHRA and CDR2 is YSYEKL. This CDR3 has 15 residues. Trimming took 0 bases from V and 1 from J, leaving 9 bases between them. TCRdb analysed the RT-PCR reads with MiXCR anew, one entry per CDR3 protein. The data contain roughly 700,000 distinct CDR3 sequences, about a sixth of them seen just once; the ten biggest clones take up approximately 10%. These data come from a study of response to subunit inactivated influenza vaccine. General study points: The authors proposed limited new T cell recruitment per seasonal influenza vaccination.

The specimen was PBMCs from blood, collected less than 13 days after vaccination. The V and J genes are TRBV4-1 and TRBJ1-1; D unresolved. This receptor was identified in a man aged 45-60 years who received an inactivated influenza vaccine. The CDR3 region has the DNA TGCGCCAGCAGCCAAGACCCAAGATGGAACACTGAAGCTTTCTTT. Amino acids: CASSQDPRWNTEAFF.